What follows are 18 T cell receptor beta chains derived from one specimen sequenced in a study of Ad26.COV2.S vaccination and SARS-CoV-2 variants. As to treatment: roughly 19 received Ad26.COV2.S at low or high dose, single or two shots; five or six received placebo; per-sample allocation not given. Samples came from day 63 after the first vaccine or placebo injection. The assay was immunoSEQ multiplex PCR, and TCRdb's table has in-frame clones only and misses some. The table has about 320,000 clones, 90% seen once. Sequences were derived from peripheral blood, sampled in a trial of Ad26.COV2.S vaccine versus placebo. Receptor source: a person aged 18-65 years who received the Ad26.COV2.S COVID-19 vaccine or a placebo.

The rearrangement uses TRBV7-2 and TRBJ2-5; no definite D call. This CDR3 is built from 11 residues. The V end was cut by 3 bases, the J end by 5 bases, with 4 bases between. CDR1 and CDR2 from the germline V gene are SGHTA and FQGNSA. CDR3 sequence reads: CASSFSETQYF. The CDR3 DNA reads as TGTGCCAGCAGCTTTTCGGAGACCCAGTACTTC.

This clone was detected only once. The V and J genes are TRBV21-1 and TRBJ2-7; the table calls TRBD2, which could not be checked here. TRBV21-1 constitutes a pseudogene. The CDR3 has 16 amino acids. The CDR3 protein is CASSKGAGGLSNEQYV. In nucleotides, the CDR3 is TGTGCCAGCAGCAAGGGAGCGGGAGGGTTGAGCAACGAGCAGTACGTC.

This chain uses TRBV18 with TRBJ2-6; 8 bases agree with TRBD1. The V segment lost 3 bases and the J segment 4 bases; nucleotides outside the gene matches: 11. Looked up from germline, CDR1 is KGHSH and CDR2 is LQKENI. This CDR3 has 18 residues. The CDR3 DNA reads as TGTGCCAGCTCACCCCCAAATACAGGGGGTCCCGGGGCCAACGTCCTGACTTTC. It specifies CASSPPNTGGPGANVLTF.

The gene calls are TRBV28 and TRBJ2-3; 11 bases agree with TRBD2. The CDR3 is 24 residues long. CDR1 and CDR2 from the germline V gene are MDHEN and SYDVKM. V shed 3 bases and J 0 bases; nucleotides not matched to a gene: 26. The CDR3 is CASSFGFWDSLAGGTSSSTDTQYF. The CDR3 region has the DNA TGTGCCAGCAGTTTCGGGTTTTGGGACAGCTTAGCGGGGGGGACATCATCTAGCACAGATACGCAGTATTTT.

The chain joins TRBV3-1 (or the pseudogene TRBV3-2) to TRBJ2-2; 10 positions match TRBD2. Germline V gene sequence: CDR1 LGHDT, CDR2 YNNKEL (reference sequence). V was pared by 0 bases and J by 5 bases, with 9 bases of the junction left unmatched. The CDR3 has 18 amino acids. The CDR3 DNA sequence: TGTGCCAGCAGCCAAGAATTCCCAGCGGGAGGGTTTACCGGGGAGCTGTTTTTT. This sequence encodes CASSQEFPAGGFTGELFF.

This sequence joins TRBV11-3 and TRBJ2-2; D gene uncertain. Germline CDR1 SGHNT, CDR2 YENEEA. This CDR3 is built from 14 residues. V was clipped by 6 bases and J by 4 bases, with 12 bases between them. Written as DNA, the CDR3 is TGTGCCAGCAGATATGATTGGGTCACCGGGGAGCTGTTTTTT. The encoded protein is CASRYDWVTGELFF.

The J gene is TRBJ1-5, the V gene TRBV2; 7 bases map to TRBD1. CDR3 length: 14 residues. CDR1 is SNHLY and CDR2 is FYNNEI in the germline V gene. V gave up 6 bases and J gave up 4 bases; unmatched junction bases: 6. DNA of the CDR3: TGTGCCAGCAGCCTGGGACAGCCAAATCAGCCCCAGCATTTT. It specifies CASSLGQPNQPQHF.

This clone is a singleton in its sample. This chain joins TRBV27 and TRBJ1-2; no clear D gene. Germline assignment: CDR1 MNHEY and CDR2 SMNVEV (reference sequence). This CDR3 spans 15 amino acids. V was trimmed by 6 bases and J by 2 bases, leaving 16 bases between them. The chain's CDR3 is CASSQQSSLNYGYTF. DNA for the CDR3: TGTGCCAGCAGCCAACAATCGTCCTTGAACTATGGCTACACCTTC.

This clone was picked up one time. CDR3 DNA sequence: TGTGCCAGCAGCCGGACTAGCGCTGAGCAGTTCTTC. This translates into CASSRTSAEQFF. The chain is built from TRBV12-3 or TRBV12-4 and TRBJ2-1, with 9 bases that match TRBD2. The CDR3 length is 12 residues. The V segment lost 6 bases and the J segment 9 bases; nucleotides outside the gene matches: 3.

The chain joins TRBV4-3 to TRBJ1-1; 7 nucleotides line up with TRBD1. Trimming at V came to 4 bases and at J to 4 bases, leaving 6 bases not matched to a gene. The length of the CDR3 is 14 residues. From germline, CDR1 is LGHNA and CDR2 YSLEER. The CDR3 spells CASSPYPGGTEAFF. The CDR3 DNA follows: TGCGCCAGCAGCCCGTACCCAGGGGGCACTGAAGCTTTCTTT.

The chain employs TRBV7-6 and TRBJ2-3; maybe TRBD1 (5 bases). The V end lost 4 bases, the J end lost 2 bases, and 16 bases lay between the germline ends. This CDR3 comprises 16 residues. Germline CDR1 reads SGHVS; CDR2 reads FNYEAQ. CDR3 protein: CASSSLTGHYTDTQYF. DNA of the CDR3: TGTGCCAGCAGCTCACTTACAGGCCACTACACAGATACGCAGTATTTT.

The chain carries TRBV5-6 and TRBJ2-2; TRBD2 aligns across 13 bases. The germline V gene encodes CDR1 SGHDT and CDR2 YYEEEE. CDR3 length: 18 amino acids. After removal of 3 bases from V and 5 bases from J, the junction contained 10 bases not matched to a gene. The CDR3 DNA is TGTGCCAGCAGCTCCATACTAGCGGGAGGGCCCGGGACCGGGGAGCTGTTTTTT. It yields the protein CASSSILAGGPGTGELFF.

The chain recombines TRBV14 with TRBJ2-1; perhaps TRBD2 as D (6 bases). CDR1 is SGHDN and CDR2 is FVKESK in the germline V gene. The CDR3 contains 13 residues. With 5 bases removed from V and 5 bases from J, the gap between germline ends came to 10 bases. The CDR3 here is CASSFRGNNEQFF. As DNA, the CDR3 is TGTGCCAGCAGCTTCCGGGGGAACAATGAGCAGTTCTTC.

The chain joins TRBV27 to TRBJ1-2, with D perhaps matching TRBD1 (6 bases). The CDR3 spans 15 residues. Trimming cost V 6 bases and J 0 bases, with 14 bases left between them. CDR1 and CDR2 from the germline V gene are MNHEY and SMNVEV (reference sequence). The CDR3 region has the DNA TGTGCCAGCAGGCAGGGGACCTTGGCTAACTATGGCTACACCTTC. Protein sequence: CASRQGTLANYGYTF.

The genes are TRBV12-5 and TRBJ2-7; D not certain. CDR1 LGHNT and CDR2 FRNRAP come from the germline V gene. V was shortened by 2 bases and J by 4 bases, with 6 bases between the two germline ends. This CDR3 comprises 12 residues. The CDR3 reads CASGLKEYEQYF. The CDR3 nucleotides read TGTGCTAGTGGTTTGAAGGAATACGAGCAGTACTTC.

The CDR3 here is CASSLREDGLGELFF. CDR3 sequence (DNA): TGTGCCAGCAGTCTCCGAGAGGACGGGTTAGGGGAGCTGTTTTTT. The chain carries TRBV27 and TRBJ2-2; the D is unclear. The CDR3 covers 15 residues. Trimming cost V 5 bases and J 8 bases, with 18 bases left between them. Germline values: CDR1 MNHEY, CDR2 SMNVEV (reference sequence).

The chain recombines TRBV2 with TRBJ2-1, with 11 bases that match TRBD2. J was trimmed by 15 bases and V by 6 bases; bases with no gene match: 10. Germline V lookup: CDR1 SNHLY, CDR2 FYNNEI. The CDR3 spans 13 residues. CDR3 loop: CASSGTSGGALFF. The DNA of the CDR3 is TGTGCCAGCAGCGGGACTAGCGGAGGAGCTCTGTTCTTC.

For the CDR3, the DNA is TGTGCCAGCAGGCCGATTTTCGCGGCTAGCGGAGGGAGGGGGGATACGCAGTATTTT. Amino acid sequence: CASRPIFAASGGRGDTQYF. The J gene is TRBJ2-3, the V gene TRBV27; D possibly corresponds to TRBD2 (7 bases). Germline-derived CDR1 and CDR2 are MNHEY and SMNVEV (reference sequence). Trimming took off 6 bases at V and 6 bases at J, with 31 bases between the two ends. CDR3 length: 19 amino acids.